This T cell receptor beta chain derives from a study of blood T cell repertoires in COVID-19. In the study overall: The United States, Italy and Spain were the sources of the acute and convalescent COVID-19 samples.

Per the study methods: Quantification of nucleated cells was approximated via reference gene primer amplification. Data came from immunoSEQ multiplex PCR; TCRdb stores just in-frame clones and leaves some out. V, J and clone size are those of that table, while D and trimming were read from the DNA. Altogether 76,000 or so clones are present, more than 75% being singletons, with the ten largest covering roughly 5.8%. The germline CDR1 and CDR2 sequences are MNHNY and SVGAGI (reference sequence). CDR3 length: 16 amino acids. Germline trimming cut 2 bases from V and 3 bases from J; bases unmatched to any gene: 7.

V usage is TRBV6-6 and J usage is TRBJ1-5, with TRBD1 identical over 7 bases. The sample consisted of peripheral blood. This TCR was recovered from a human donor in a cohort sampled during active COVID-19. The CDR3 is CASSYTTGLINQPQHF. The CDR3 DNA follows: TGTGCCAGCAGTTACACGACAGGGTTAATCAATCAGCCCCAGCATTTT.